Below are 11 T cell receptor beta chains sequenced from a single sample in a study of shared clonotypes between healthy human individuals. Profiled with immunoSEQ multiplex PCR; TCRdb holds only in-frame clones, not every one. The sample includes about 480,000 clones, 75% to 80% seen only once; the top ten take around 12%. The specimen sequenced was PBMCs. The receptors come from a woman in her thirties or forties in good health. Some clones in this sample may be carry-over from other donors' samples.

This clone was counted once. The J gene is TRBJ1-2, the V gene TRBV2; the match to TRBD1 covers 8 bases. Germline V gene data show CDR1 as SNHLY and CDR2 as FYNNEI. V shed 6 bases and J 4 bases; nucleotides not matched to a gene: 10. The CDR3 is 15 amino acids. The CDR3 here is CASRDRVRNTYGYTF. The CDR3 bases are TGTGCCAGCAGGGACAGGGTACGGAACACCTATGGCTACACCTTC.

This chain joins TRBV2 and TRBJ2-7; the D is unclear. The V end was cut by 6 bases, the J end by 4 bases, with 10 bases between. This CDR3 region has 12 residues. Germline V lookup: CDR1 SNHLY, CDR2 FYNNEI. DNA for the CDR3: TGTGCCAGCAGCCTCGCATCTTACGAGCAGTACTTC. This sequence encodes CASSLASYEQYF.

This CDR3 is CATSILDREETQYF. The CDR3 DNA is TGTGCCACCAGCATCCTCGACAGGGAGGAGACCCAGTACTTC. The chain is built from TRBV15 and TRBJ2-5; the match to TRBD1 covers 7 bases. The CDR3 runs 14 residues. Per the germline V gene, CDR1 is LNHNV and CDR2 is YYDKDF (reference sequence). Losses at the gene ends were 4 bases for V and 5 bases for J; bases not matched to a gene: 7.

The chain recombines TRBV27 with TRBJ2-1, with TRBD2 matching 10 bases. CDR1 is MNHEY, CDR2 SMNVEV, per germline (reference sequence). This CDR3 contains 13 residues. V was clipped by 6 bases and J by 11 bases; unmatched bases: 7. The CDR3 region has the DNA TGTGCCAGCAGAGTAGCGGGAGGTTTTAAGCAGTTCTTC. It codes for CASRVAGGFKQFF.

The V gene is TRBV30, the J gene TRBJ2-5; maybe TRBD1 (5 bases). V was clipped by 0 bases and J by 11 bases, with 19 bases between them. CDR1 and CDR2 (germline): GTSNPN, SVGIG (reference sequence). The CDR3 consists of 14 residues. The CDR3 reads CAWSVSGGTGEQYF. CDR3 coding DNA: TGTGCCTGGAGTGTATCCGGCGGCACAGGAGAGCAGTACTTC. The complete variable domain, with remaining parts taken from reference TRBV30 and TRBJ2-5, reads SQTIHQWPATLVQPVGSPLSLECTVEGTSNPNLYWYRQAAGRGLQLLFYSVGIGQISSEVPQNLSASRPQDRQFILSSKKLLLSDSGFYLCAWSVSGGTGEQYFGPGTRLLVL.

V is TRBV7-3 and J is TRBJ1-4; 9 nucleotides align to TRBD1. This CDR3 region has 17 residues. V dropped 5 bases and J dropped 1; count of bases not matched to a gene: 8. From germline, CDR1 is SGHTA and CDR2 FQGTGA. The chain's CDR3 is CASSPTTGGGTNEKLFF. CDR3 in DNA: TGTGCCAGCAGCCCCACGACAGGGGGGGGAACTAATGAAAAACTGTTTTTT.

CDR3: CATSRSDTWANTGELFF. The CDR3 DNA reads TGTGCCACCAGCAGATCGGACACATGGGCGAACACCGGGGAGCTGTTTTTT. The chain combines TRBV15 with TRBJ2-2; D is possibly TRBD1 (5 bases). Germline CDR1 and CDR2: LNHNV and YYDKDF (reference sequence). CDR3 length equals 17 residues. V gave up 2 bases and J gave up 0 bases, with 13 bases separating them.

The CDR3 region is CASSESSGTRETQYF. The CDR3 nucleotides read TGCGCCAGCAGTGAGTCGAGTGGGACTAGGGAGACCCAGTACTTC. The chain recombines TRBV10-1 with TRBJ2-5, with 8 bases that match TRBD2. Trimming at V came to 0 bases and at J to 5 bases, leaving 5 bases not matched to a gene. The germline V gene has CDR1 WNHNN and CDR2 SYGVQD (reference sequence). CDR3 length: 15 residues.

This chain uses TRBV7-3 with TRBJ1-6; 7 nucleotides agree with TRBD1. V gave up 2 bases and J gave up 7 bases; unmatched junction bases: 11. CDR3 length equals 17 residues. CDR1 SGHTA and CDR2 FQGTGA come from the germline V gene. CDR3 DNA: TGTGCCAGCAGCTTACTTCCGAGGGGGCTGGGAAATTCACCCCTCCACTTT. This sequence encodes CASSLLPRGLGNSPLHF.

J is TRBJ2-7 and V is TRBV7-8; 7 bases are shared with TRBD2. Germline V gene sequence: CDR1 SGHVS, CDR2 FQNEAQ. The CDR3 spans 14 residues. J was trimmed by 3 bases and V by 1 base; bases with no gene match: 3. The CDR3 nucleotides are TGTGCCAGCAGCTTAGATCGCGGGAGCTACGAGCAGTACTTC. Translation gives CASSLDRGSYEQYF.

This clone was picked up a small number of times. V usage is TRBV30 and J usage is TRBJ1-4; D call uncertain. The CDR3 is 13 residues long. V lost 4 bases and J lost 4, with 10 bases in between. CDR1 and CDR2 (germline): GTSNPN, SVGIG (reference sequence). This chain's CDR3 is CAWTAGYNEKLFF. Here the CDR3 DNA reads TGTGCCTGGACGGCCGGTTATAATGAAAAACTGTTTTTT.